These T cell receptor beta chains were read from a single sample in a study of cytomegalovirus exposure and HLA in healthy donors. Measured with immunoSEQ multiplex PCR; TCRdb has only the in-frame clones, and not every one. This table has some 170,000 clones, roughly 83% appearing once. Sequenced: PBMCs. These receptors were collected from a man aged 25 to 40 in good health and CMV-seropositive. The CDR3 runs from the conserved cysteine through the conserved F or W. A D gene is named only where the DNA matches it firmly. Clone size, where shown, is once, few, many, or a class for clones that have expanded.

CDR3nt: TGCAGCGTTGTCTTAGCGGGAGCCGGGGAGCTGTTTTTT
CDR3aa: CSVVLAGAGELFF
v_gene: TRBV29-1
d_gene: TRBD2
j_gene: TRBJ2-2
abundance: -

CDR3nt: TGTGCCAGCAGCCTTTGGAGGGGTAACCCCTACGAGCAGTACTTC
CDR3aa: CASSLWRGNPYEQYF
v_gene: TRBV4-2
d_gene: -
j_gene: TRBJ2-7
abundance: -

CDR3nt: TGCAGCCCCGACAGGGGGGATGGCTACACCTTC
CDR3aa: CSPDRGDGYTF
v_gene: TRBV29-1
d_gene: TRBD1
j_gene: TRBJ1-2
abundance: few

CDR3nt: TGTGCCAGCAGCTTAAGGACCGCGGGAGGGCCGGCAGATACGCAGTATTTT
CDR3aa: CASSLRTAGGPADTQYF
v_gene: TRBV7-3
d_gene: TRBD2
j_gene: TRBJ2-3
abundance: -

CDR3nt: TGTGCCAGCAGCTCTCGTTTCACTCCCCGAAGGGGCTTTTACGAGCAGTACTTC
CDR3aa: CASSSRFTPRRGFYEQYF
v_gene: TRBV5-6
d_gene: -
j_gene: TRBJ2-7
abundance: -

CDR3nt: TGCAGCGTTGAAGGAGCGGGGGGTGGAGAGACCCAGTACTTC
CDR3aa: CSVEGAGGGETQYF
v_gene: TRBV29-1
d_gene: TRBD2
j_gene: TRBJ2-5
abundance: few

CDR3nt: TGTGCCTGGAGTGTAATGGCGGGGGGGATAGATACGCAGTATTTT
CDR3aa: CAWSVMAGGIDTQYF
v_gene: TRBV30
d_gene: TRBD2
j_gene: TRBJ2-3
abundance: -

CDR3nt: TGTGCCAGCAGTTTCTTTTCCGAGCCCCAGCATTTT
CDR3aa: CASSFFSEPQHF
v_gene: TRBV28
d_gene: -
j_gene: TRBJ1-5
abundance: few

CDR3nt: TGTGCCAGCAGCTCGACCAGACAGGCTGAGGTCACCATATATTTT
CDR3aa: CASSSTRQAEVTIYF
v_gene: TRBV7-9
d_gene: -
j_gene: TRBJ1-3
abundance: -

CDR3nt: TGCGCCAGCAGCCCCCTAGGACAGGGAACTAATGAAAAACTGTTTTTT
CDR3aa: CASSPLGQGTNEKLFF
v_gene: TRBV5-1
d_gene: TRBD1
j_gene: TRBJ1-4
abundance: -

CDR3nt: TGTGCCAGCAGCTTAGCGTCGAGAAAACTGTTTTTT
CDR3aa: CASSLASRKLFF
v_gene: TRBV7-6
d_gene: -
j_gene: TRBJ1-4
abundance: -

CDR3nt: TGTGCCAGCAGCTCGGGACAGCACTATGGCTACACCTTC
CDR3aa: CASSSGQHYGYTF
v_gene: TRBV28
d_gene: TRBD1
j_gene: TRBJ1-2
abundance: -

CDR3nt: TGTGCCAGCAGCTTAGCCAGCGGGGGGGACTCCTACGAGCAGTACTTC
CDR3aa: CASSLASGGDSYEQYF
v_gene: TRBV7-2
d_gene: TRBD2
j_gene: TRBJ2-7
abundance: -

CDR3nt: TGTGCCAGCAGTTATGGGGCCAATCAGCCCCAGCATTTT
CDR3aa: CASSYGANQPQHF
v_gene: TRBV6-5
d_gene: -
j_gene: TRBJ1-5
abundance: -

CDR3nt: TGCGCCAGCAGCTTGGACACGGGAGGGTACTACGAGCAGTACTTC
CDR3aa: CASSLDTGGYYEQYF
v_gene: TRBV5-1
d_gene: TRBD2
j_gene: TRBJ2-7
abundance: -

CDR3nt: TGTGCCAGCAGTTTTCGACAGTACAATCAGCCCCAGCATTTT
CDR3aa: CASSFRQYNQPQHF
v_gene: TRBV28
d_gene: -
j_gene: TRBJ1-5
abundance: -

CDR3nt: TGCGCCAGCAGCTTGGGACAGGGGGGCATTCAGTACTTC
CDR3aa: CASSLGQGGIQYF
v_gene: TRBV5-1
d_gene: TRBD1
j_gene: TRBJ2-4
abundance: -

CDR3nt: TGCGCCAGCAGCTTGGGGGGGCCTCCCTACGAGCAGTACTTC
CDR3aa: CASSLGGPPYEQYF
v_gene: TRBV5-1
d_gene: -
j_gene: TRBJ2-7
abundance: -

CDR3nt: TGTGCCAGCAAGGAGAGCACAGATACGCAGTATTTT
CDR3aa: CASKESTDTQYF
v_gene: TRBV27
d_gene: -
j_gene: TRBJ2-3
abundance: -

CDR3nt: TGTGCCAGCAGCCCTCAGGGGACAGGGGGTTCCAATGAGCAGTTCTTC
CDR3aa: CASSPQGTGGSNEQFF
v_gene: TRBV12-1
d_gene: -
j_gene: TRBJ2-1
abundance: -

CDR3nt: TGTGCCTGGAGTGTTCAACTGTCGAACACTGAAGCTTTCTTT
CDR3aa: CAWSVQLSNTEAFF
v_gene: TRBV30
d_gene: -
j_gene: TRBJ1-1
abundance: -

CDR3nt: TGTGCCAGCAGCTCCACAGAACAAGAGACCCAGTACTTC
CDR3aa: CASSSTEQETQYF
v_gene: TRBV5-6
d_gene: -
j_gene: TRBJ2-5
abundance: -

CDR3nt: TGTGCCAGCAGTGAAGTCCAGGGGATGAACACTGAAGCTTTCTTT
CDR3aa: CASSEVQGMNTEAFF
v_gene: TRBV6-1
d_gene: -
j_gene: TRBJ1-1
abundance: -

CDR3nt: TGTGCCAGCAGGAATCTGGACAGCTACGAGCAGTACTTC
CDR3aa: CASRNLDSYEQYF
v_gene: TRBV2
d_gene: -
j_gene: TRBJ2-7
abundance: -

CDR3nt: TGCGCCAGCCATCCGGGTAGCGGCAATCAAGAGACCCAGTACTTC
CDR3aa: CASHPGSGNQETQYF
v_gene: TRBV5-1
d_gene: -
j_gene: TRBJ2-5
abundance: -

CDR3nt: TGTGCCAGCAGCGGCCAGGGGGCTGAGCAGTTCTTC
CDR3aa: CASSGQGAEQFF
v_gene: TRBV2
d_gene: TRBD1
j_gene: TRBJ2-1
abundance: -

CDR3nt: TGTGCCAGCAGTCAAGGACAGGGAGAGACCCAGTACTTC
CDR3aa: CASSQGQGETQYF
v_gene: TRBV6-4
d_gene: TRBD1
j_gene: TRBJ2-5
abundance: -

CDR3nt: TGTGCCAGCAGCTTGGCCGTGAAGGGGGACTACGAGCAGTACTTC
CDR3aa: CASSLAVKGDYEQYF
v_gene: TRBV5-4
d_gene: -
j_gene: TRBJ2-7
abundance: -

CDR3nt: TGCGCCAGCAGGGAGGGAAACACTGAAGCTTTCTTT
CDR3aa: CASREGNTEAFF
v_gene: TRBV5-1
d_gene: -
j_gene: TRBJ1-1
abundance: many

CDR3nt: TGTGCCAGCAGTCCCCGGACAGTCAGCACAGATACGCAGTATTTT
CDR3aa: CASSPRTVSTDTQYF
v_gene: TRBV2
d_gene: -
j_gene: TRBJ2-3
abundance: -

CDR3nt: TGTGCCAGCAGCTTCGGACAGGGGGAATATGGCTACACCTTC
CDR3aa: CASSFGQGEYGYTF
v_gene: TRBV7-9
d_gene: TRBD1
j_gene: TRBJ1-2
abundance: -

CDR3nt: TGCGCCAGCAGCCAAGACAGACGGGATGGCTACACCTTC
CDR3aa: CASSQDRRDGYTF
v_gene: TRBV4-3
d_gene: -
j_gene: TRBJ1-2
abundance: -

CDR3nt: TGTGCCAGCAGCCGGGGGGCCACCTACAATGAGCAGTTCTTC
CDR3aa: CASSRGATYNEQFF
v_gene: TRBV7-2
d_gene: -
j_gene: TRBJ2-1
abundance: -

CDR3nt: TGTGCCAGCAGCGTCCGGGACAGGGCCGACGAGCAGTACTTC
CDR3aa: CASSVRDRADEQYF
v_gene: TRBV9
d_gene: TRBD1
j_gene: TRBJ2-7
abundance: -

CDR3nt: TGTGCCAGCAGCTCTACCGGGGTAACCTACGAGCAGTACTTC
CDR3aa: CASSSTGVTYEQYF
v_gene: TRBV11-2
d_gene: -
j_gene: TRBJ2-7
abundance: -

CDR3nt: TGCAGCGTTGAAGATCCCACCCCGACAGGGTGGCTGGGCACTGAAGCTTTCTTT
CDR3aa: CSVEDPTPTGWLGTEAFF
v_gene: TRBV29-1
d_gene: TRBD1
j_gene: TRBJ1-1
abundance: -

CDR3nt: TGTGCCACCAAGAATCAGGCCTACTCCTACGAGCAGTACTTC
CDR3aa: CATKNQAYSYEQYF
v_gene: TRBV2
d_gene: -
j_gene: TRBJ2-7
abundance: -

CDR3nt: TGCGCCAGCAGCTTGGTGATGGCGAACACTGAAGCTTTCTTT
CDR3aa: CASSLVMANTEAFF
v_gene: TRBV5-1
d_gene: -
j_gene: TRBJ1-1
abundance: -

CDR3nt: TGTGCCAGCAGAGGCCCGGGTCAGGGAAAAGGAAACACCATATATTTT
CDR3aa: CASRGPGQGKGNTIYF
v_gene: TRBV2
d_gene: -
j_gene: TRBJ1-3
abundance: -

CDR3nt: TGTGCCAGCAGTTTCTTTCTTAGGGGACTAGCGGGAGGGCCGGGTGAGCAGTTCTTC
CDR3aa: CASSFFLRGLAGGPGEQFF
v_gene: TRBV28
d_gene: TRBD2
j_gene: TRBJ2-1
abundance: -

CDR3nt: TGTGCCAGCAGTCAATCTAGGACAGGAATCTACGAGCAGTACTTC
CDR3aa: CASSQSRTGIYEQYF
v_gene: TRBV6-1
d_gene: TRBD1
j_gene: TRBJ2-7
abundance: -

CDR3nt: TGTGCCAGCGAGCAGTGGAGTAGCAATCAGCCCCAGCATTTT
CDR3aa: CASEQWSSNQPQHF
v_gene: TRBV6-1
d_gene: -
j_gene: TRBJ1-5
abundance: -

CDR3nt: TGCAGCGTTAGGGGACAGCTAAGCTCCTACGAGCAGTACTTC
CDR3aa: CSVRGQLSSYEQYF
v_gene: TRBV29-1
d_gene: TRBD1
j_gene: TRBJ2-7
abundance: -

CDR3nt: TGTGCCAGCAGCTCCATAGCGGGAGGTCCCACCGAGCAGTACTTC
CDR3aa: CASSSIAGGPTEQYF
v_gene: TRBV7-6
d_gene: TRBD2
j_gene: TRBJ2-7
abundance: once

CDR3nt: TGCGCCAGCAGCTTGAGGAGGGTTTCGGGTTATTCCTACACCGGGGAGCTGTTTTTT
CDR3aa: CASSLRRVSGYSYTGELFF
v_gene: TRBV5-1
d_gene: -
j_gene: TRBJ2-2
abundance: -

CDR3nt: TGTGCCAGCAGTTTCAGTGGTTCCAGGATCTATGGCTACACCTTC
CDR3aa: CASSFSGSRIYGYTF
v_gene: TRBV27
d_gene: -
j_gene: TRBJ1-2
abundance: -

CDR3nt: TGCGCCAGCAGCCCTAGCGGGCCTTCCTACAATGAGCAGTTCTTC
CDR3aa: CASSPSGPSYNEQFF
v_gene: TRBV5-1
d_gene: TRBD2
j_gene: TRBJ2-1
abundance: -

CDR3nt: TGTGCCAGCAGTGCGCAGGGGGTGAGGAACATTCAGTACTTC
CDR3aa: CASSAQGVRNIQYF
v_gene: TRBV2
d_gene: TRBD1
j_gene: TRBJ2-4
abundance: -

CDR3nt: TGTGCCAGCAGCTTGACACCTAATCAGCCCCAGCATTTT
CDR3aa: CASSLTPNQPQHF
v_gene: TRBV5-6
d_gene: -
j_gene: TRBJ1-5
abundance: -

CDR3nt: TGTGCCAGCAGCGTAGGCCTAAAAGAGACCCAGTACTTC
CDR3aa: CASSVGLKETQYF
v_gene: TRBV9
d_gene: -
j_gene: TRBJ2-5
abundance: -

CDR3nt: TGTGCCAGCAGCGCTCGACTAGCGGGAGGGCGGGGAGATACGCAGTATTTT
CDR3aa: CASSARLAGGRGDTQYF
v_gene: TRBV11-2
d_gene: TRBD2
j_gene: TRBJ2-3
abundance: -

CDR3nt: TGTGCCAGCAGACATGACCCGGACAGTCCGATATTTAGGGGACCCTACGAGCAGTACTTC
CDR3aa: CASRHDPDSPIFRGPYEQYF
v_gene: TRBV7-6
d_gene: -
j_gene: TRBJ2-7
abundance: -

CDR3nt: TGTGCCAGCAGTTTAACCCCTCCGACAGGGGGCTACTACGAGCAGTACTTC
CDR3aa: CASSLTPPTGGYYEQYF
v_gene: TRBV27
d_gene: TRBD1
j_gene: TRBJ2-7
abundance: few

CDR3nt: TGTGCCAGCAGCTTGTGGGACAGGGTGAACTATGGCTACACCTTC
CDR3aa: CASSLWDRVNYGYTF
v_gene: TRBV5-6
d_gene: TRBD1
j_gene: TRBJ1-2
abundance: -